The clone carrying this T cell receptor beta chain was recorded a few times. Its target is not known. The data are from a study of CD4+ T cells in melanoma. Study-wide points: A reported correlation linked neoantigen-specific CD4+ T cells to CD8+, macrophage and B cell function. Neoantigen-specific CD4+ T cells in melanoma reportedly had diverse differentiation states.

Clones were sequenced by immunoSEQ multiplex PCR, and TCRdb holds only the in-frame ones, with some missing. Counted here are over 45,000 clones, over 60% occurring once; the ten biggest clones make up around 5%. The CDR3 contains 16 residues. Germline V lookup: CDR1 SGDLS, CDR2 YYNGEE. V shed 4 bases, J shed 2 bases, and the junction held 11 bases outside the gene matches. This TCR derives from a human donor with melanoma. The V gene is TRBV9, the J gene TRBJ2-7; TRBD1 agrees at 8 bases. The material sequenced was tumor tissue. As DNA, the CDR3 is TGTGCCAGCAGCTTCCGACAGGGGACGTCTCCCTACGAGCAGTACTTC. Amino acid sequence: CASSFRQGTSPYEQYF.